The entry below describes one TCR beta chain. Its antigen remains unidentified. Sorted subsets were amplified in replicate PCRs using 200 ng DNA, roughly 30,000 T cell genomes. The method was immunoSEQ multiplex PCR; TCRdb's version includes in-frame clones alone and lacks a portion of them. Of 2,500,000 or so clones in the sample, roughly 90% were seen once. The data derive from a study of shared clonotypes between healthy human individuals. Overall study findings and caveats: Researchers sampled blood only, noting tissue repertoires likely differ.

In germline, CDR1 is SNHLY, CDR2 FYNNEI. CDR3 length equals 12 residues. Trimming removed 1 base at V and 4 bases at J, with 4 bases between. Source material: naive CD4+ T cells from PBMCs. Subset: CD45RA+ positively selected. This clonotype was obtained from a man between 18 and 35 years old in good health. Some clones in this sample may be carry-over from other donors' samples. The V gene is TRBV2, the J gene TRBJ1-2; the D is unclear. The CDR3 DNA reads as TGTGCCAGCAGTGAAGATGTCTATGGCTACACCTTC. Amino acids: CASSEDVYGYTF. The whole variable domain, filled in from reference TRBV2 and TRBJ1-2, reads EPEVTQTPSHQVTQMGQEVILRCVPISNHLYFYWYRQILGQKVEFLVSFYNNEISEKSEIFDDQFSVERPDGSNFTLKIRSTKLEDSAMYFCASSEDVYGYTFGSGTRLTVV.